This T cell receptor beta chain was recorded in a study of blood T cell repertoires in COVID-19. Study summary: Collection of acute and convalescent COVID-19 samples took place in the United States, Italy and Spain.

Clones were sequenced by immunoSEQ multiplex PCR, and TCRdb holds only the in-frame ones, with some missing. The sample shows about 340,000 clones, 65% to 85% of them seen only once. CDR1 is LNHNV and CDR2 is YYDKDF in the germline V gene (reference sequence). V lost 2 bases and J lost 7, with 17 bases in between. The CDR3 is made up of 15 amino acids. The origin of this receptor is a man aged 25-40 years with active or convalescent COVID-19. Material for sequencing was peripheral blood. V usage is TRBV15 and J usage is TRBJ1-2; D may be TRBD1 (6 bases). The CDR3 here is CATSRSTGHSSGYTF. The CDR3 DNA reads TGTGCCACCAGCAGATCCACGGGACACTCTTCTGGCTACACCTTC.